This T cell receptor (beta chain) was profiled in a study of T cells after yellow fever vaccination. Production of TCR cDNA was by 5'RACE template switching, which also added a universal primer site and UMIs. TCRdb redid the calling of the 5' RACE reads with MiXCR, one entry per CDR3 protein. This table holds some 110,000 distinct CDR3 sequences, 7.4% found once. Germline V gene sequence: CDR1 DFQATT, CDR2 SNEGSKA (reference sequence). Trimming took off 7 bases at V and 12 bases at J, with 15 bases between the two ends. The CDR3 loop spans 10 amino acids. The input for sequencing was CD4+ T cells sorted from PBMCs, taken 10 days after the first yellow fever vaccination. The chain links TRBV20-1 to TRBJ1-1; D is uncertain. The TCR originated in a man aged 18 to 29 who received the YFV17D yellow fever vaccine. CDR3 in amino acids: CSVGATKTFF. The CDR3 nucleotides read TGCAGTGTTGGCGCCACGAAAACTTTCTTT.